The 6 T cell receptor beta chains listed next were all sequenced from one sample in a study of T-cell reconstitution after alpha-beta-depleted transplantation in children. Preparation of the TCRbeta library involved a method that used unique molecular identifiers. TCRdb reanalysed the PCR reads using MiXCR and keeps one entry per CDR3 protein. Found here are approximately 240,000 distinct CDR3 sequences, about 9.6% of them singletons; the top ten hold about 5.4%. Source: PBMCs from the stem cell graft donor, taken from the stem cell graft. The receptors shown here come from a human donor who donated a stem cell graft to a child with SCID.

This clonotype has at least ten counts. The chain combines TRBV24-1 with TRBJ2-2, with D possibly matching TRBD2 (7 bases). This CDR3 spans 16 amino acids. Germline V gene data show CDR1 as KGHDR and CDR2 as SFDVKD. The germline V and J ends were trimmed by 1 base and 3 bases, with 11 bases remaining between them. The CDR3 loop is CATSDLGGADTGELFF. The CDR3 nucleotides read TGTGCCACCAGTGATTTAGGGGGGGCGGACACCGGGGAGCTGTTTTTT.

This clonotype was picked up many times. CDR3 region: CSVGETGRLFF. The CDR3 DNA follows: TGCAGCGTTGGGGAGACAGGGAGGCTTTTCTTT. The chain is built from TRBV29-1 and TRBJ1-1; 7 positions match TRBD1. This CDR3 contains 11 residues. The V gene's germline CDR1 is SQVTM and CDR2 ANQGSEA. V lost 4 bases to trimming and J lost 13 bases; unmatched junction nucleotides: 9.

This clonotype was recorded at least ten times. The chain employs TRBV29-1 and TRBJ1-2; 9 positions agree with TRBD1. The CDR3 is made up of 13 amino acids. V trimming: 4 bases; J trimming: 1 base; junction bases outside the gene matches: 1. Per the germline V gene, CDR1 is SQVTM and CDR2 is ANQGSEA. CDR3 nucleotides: TGCAGCGTTGGACAGGGGGATAACTATGGCTACACCTTC. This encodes CSVGQGDNYGYTF.

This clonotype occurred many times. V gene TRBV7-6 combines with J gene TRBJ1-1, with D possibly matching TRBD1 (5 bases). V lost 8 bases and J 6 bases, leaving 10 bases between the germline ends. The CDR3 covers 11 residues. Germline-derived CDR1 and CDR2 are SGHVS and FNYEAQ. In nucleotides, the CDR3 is TGTGCCAGCGGTCAGGGCGCTGAAGCTTTCTTT. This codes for CASGQGAEAFF.

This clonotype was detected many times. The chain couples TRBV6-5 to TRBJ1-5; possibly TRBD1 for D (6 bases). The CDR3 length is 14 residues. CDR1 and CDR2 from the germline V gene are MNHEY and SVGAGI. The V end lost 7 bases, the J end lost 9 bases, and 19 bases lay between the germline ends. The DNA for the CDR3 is TGTGCCAGCACCTCGAAGGGGGGGTCGGGGCCCCAGCATTTT. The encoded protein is CASTSKGGSGPQHF.

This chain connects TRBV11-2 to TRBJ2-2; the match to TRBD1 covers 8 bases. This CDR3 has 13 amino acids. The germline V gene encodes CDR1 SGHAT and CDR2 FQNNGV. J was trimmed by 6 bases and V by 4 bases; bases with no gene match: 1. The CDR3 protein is CASSWTGPGELFF. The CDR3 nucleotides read TGTGCCAGCAGCTGGACAGGGCCCGGGGAGCTGTTTTTT.